These 10 T cell receptor beta chains were sequenced from one sample in a study of persistence of HIV-infected CD4 T cells. The libraries were made with immunoSEQ version 4 in survey mode. Clones were read by immunoSEQ multiplex PCR, and TCRdb kept only the in-frame ones, dropping some. The repertoire holds about 45,000 clones, with about 87% as singletons. These receptors have no known antigen. This nonspecific control used anti-CD3/anti-CD28 bead stimulation of CD4+ T cells. Sorting selected CD4+ T cells upregulating both CD40 ligand and CD69. Sample: CD4+ T cells sorted from PBMCs after roughly 18-hour stimulation, taken from a patient who received antiretroviral therapy. The origin of the receptors is an adult woman with HIV who was CMV-seropositive.

This chain links TRBV5-4 with TRBJ1-2; D is unclear. The CDR3 consists of 15 residues. V was cut by 0 bases and J by 4 bases, with 13 bases left in between. The germline gives CDR1 SGHNT, CDR2 YYREEE (reference sequence). The CDR3 loop reads CASSLAGRESYGYTF. The CDR3 DNA reads TGTGCCAGCAGCTTGGCCGGGAGGGAATCCTATGGCTACACCTTC.

V and J are TRBV18 and TRBJ1-1, with a tentative D call TRBD1 (5 bases). CDR1 and CDR2 from the germline V gene are KGHSH and LQKENI. Trimming shortened V by 3 bases and J by 7 bases, and 18 bases separated the two germline ends. This CDR3 contains 15 residues. CDR3 coding DNA: TGTGCCAGCTCACCGGCCGGGACGGCTACCCTTGAAGCTTTCTTT. Translated, it gives CASSPAGTATLEAFF.

A word on this clone: Other DNA sequences of this sample code for an identical CDR3. This chain uses TRBV5-5 with TRBJ1-1, with no clear D. This CDR3 contains 13 residues. Germline V gives CDR1 SGHKS, CDR2 YYEKEE (reference sequence). V shed 0 bases and J shed 5 bases, with 8 bases lying between them. The CDR3 region has the DNA TGTGCCAGCAGCTTGGAGCGTGGGACTGAAGCTTTCTTT. Protein sequence: CASSLERGTEAFF. Full variable domain (missing parts from reference TRBV5-5 and TRBJ1-1): DAGVTQSPTHLIKTRGQQVTLRCSPISGHKSVSWYQQVLGQGPQFIFQYYEKEERGRGNFPDRFSARQFPNYSSELNVNALLLGDSALYLCASSLERGTEAFFGQGTRLTVV.

The chain recombines TRBV5-1 with TRBJ1-4; no clear D. V lost 0 bases to trimming and J lost 6 bases, with 9 bases between them. The V gene's germline CDR1 is SGHRS and CDR2 YFSETQ. CDR3 length: 14 residues. CDR3 region: CASSLAGKDEKLFF. The CDR3 DNA reads TGCGCCAGCAGCTTGGCCGGAAAGGATGAAAAACTGTTTTTT.

The gene calls are TRBV9 and TRBJ1-3, with 9 bases lining up with TRBD1. The trim removed 4 bases at V and 0 bases at J, leaving 8 bases unmatched. Germline V gene lookup returns CDR1 SGDLS and CDR2 YYNGEE. CDR3 length: 17 residues. This CDR3 is CASSLGQGLFSGNTIYF. CDR3 DNA: TGTGCCAGCAGCCTGGGACAGGGCTTATTCTCTGGAAACACCATATATTTT.

The rearrangement uses TRBV7-3 and TRBJ2-5; D ambiguous. Germline V gene lookup returns CDR1 SGHTA and CDR2 FQGTGA. The CDR3 has 13 amino acids. Trimming left V 8 bases short and J 1 base short, with 11 bases between. CDR3 in amino acids: CASSQAPQETQYF. DNA of the CDR3: TGTGCCAGCTCCCAAGCGCCCCAAGAGACCCAGTACTTC.

This clone was counted a few times. The rearrangement links TRBV7-8 to TRBJ1-3, with D uncertain. V shed 5 bases and J shed 1 base, with 15 bases lying between them. The germline CDR1 and CDR2 sequences are SGHVS and FQNEAQ. The CDR3 consists of 16 residues. The CDR3, as DNA: TGTGCCAGCAGCCCGAATCGTCCGGGATCTGGAAACACCATATATTTT. Its protein is CASSPNRPGSGNTIYF.

The gene calls are TRBV18 and TRBJ2-1, with D perhaps matching TRBD2 (6 bases). The germline CDR1 and CDR2 sequences are KGHSH and LQKENI. Trimming pared 0 bases from V and 13 bases from J, leaving 16 bases between. The CDR3 is made up of 14 amino acids. The DNA of the CDR3 is TGTGCCAGCTCACCACCCGCCAGCCGGGACTCTCAGTTCTTC. Amino acid sequence: CASSPPASRDSQFF. Filled out from reference TRBV18 and TRBJ2-1, the complete variable domain reads NAGVMQNPRHLVRRRGQEARLRCSPMKGHSHVYWYRQLPEEGLKFMVYLQKENIIDESGMPKERFSAEFPKEGPSILRIQQVVRGDSAAYFCASSPPASRDSQFFGPGTRLTVL.

This clone was counted a few times. The chain combines TRBV4-1 with TRBJ2-7, with D possibly matching TRBD1 (6 bases). Looked up from germline, CDR1 is MGHRA and CDR2 is YSYEKL. The CDR3 length is 15 residues. V lost 3 bases, J lost 3 bases, and 15 bases lay in between. The DNA for the CDR3 is TGCGCCAGCAGCCAGAATAGGGACACCTACTACGAGCAGTACTTC. Its protein is CASSQNRDTYYEQYF.

The chain carries TRBV5-1 and TRBJ1-1, with 7 bases matching TRBD1. This CDR3 region has 14 residues. The germline V gene has CDR1 SGHRS and CDR2 YFSETQ. V lost 7 bases to trimming and J lost 0 bases; unmatched junction nucleotides: 6. This CDR3 is CASGPGTVNTEAFF. As DNA, the CDR3 is TGCGCCAGCGGTCCCGGGACAGTGAACACTGAAGCTTTCTTT.